This T cell receptor beta chain was obtained from a study of OX40 agonist ivuxolimab in advanced cancers. Overall study context: Eligibility admitted prior anti-PD-1, anti-PD-L1 or anti-CTLA-4 therapy; 35% to 40% had some.

As for this clone: Its antigen is unidentified.

Germline V gene lookup returns CDR1 MDHEN and CDR2 SYDVKM. This CDR3 spans 15 amino acids. V dropped 0 bases and J dropped 4 bases, with 11 bases sitting between them. Blood got drawn at baseline, again on cycle 4 day 1, and then on cycle 7 day 1. Overall study results and limits: Partial responders at 0.1-3.0 mg/kg showed near-lowest clonal expansion.

Assay: immunoSEQ multiplex PCR; the TCRdb copy retains only in-frame clones and omits some. The sample lists roughly 58,000 clones, around 88% occurring once. This clonotype was obtained from an adult with an advanced solid tumor such as melanoma, head and neck, liver or kidney cancer. The chain joins TRBV28 to TRBJ2-3; maybe TRBD1 (5 bases). The source was CD4+ or CD8+ T cells sorted from blood, collected in a trial of the OX40 agonist ivuxolimab. DNA for the CDR3: TGTGCCAGCAGTTTATGGGGGCCTGTGGCAGATACGCAGTATTTT. The encoded protein is CASSLWGPVADTQYF. Full variable domain (rest looked up from reference TRBV28 and TRBJ2-3): DVKVTQSSRYLVKRTGEKVFLECVQDMDHENMFWYRQDPGLGLRLIYFSYDVKMKEKGDIPEGYSVSREKKERFSLILESASTNQTSMYLCASSLWGPVADTQYFGPGTRLTVL.